Below are 3 T cell receptor beta chains sequenced from a single sample in a study of blood T cell repertoires in COVID-19. Repertoires were generated with immunoSEQ multiplex PCR, while TCRdb's copy carries only in-frame clones and drops some. The sample lists approximately 53,000 clones, 82% occurring once. Material: peripheral blood. These receptors were taken from a woman aged 55 to 70 with acute or convalescent COVID-19.

V gene TRBV24-1 combines with J gene TRBJ2-5; 14 bases match TRBD2. CDR1 is KGHDR and CDR2 is SFDVKD in the germline V gene. The CDR3 consists of 24 residues. J gave up 0 bases and V 5 bases, and 25 bases lay outside the gene matches. This CDR3 reads CATSGLESPGLAGDNFMYQETQYF. The CDR3 nucleotides are TGTGCCACCAGTGGTTTAGAATCCCCGGGACTAGCGGGAGATAACTTTATGTACCAAGAGACCCAGTACTTC.

The CDR3 coding sequence is TGTGCCAGTAGTATAAAACAGGGGCCTCAGCCCCAGCATTTT. Its translation is CASSIKQGPQPQHF. The chain recombines TRBV19 with TRBJ1-5; 7 bases map to TRBD1. The CDR3 runs 14 residues. After removal of 2 bases from V and 6 bases from J, the junction contained 4 bases not matched to a gene. CDR1 is LNHDA and CDR2 is SQIVND in the germline V gene (reference sequence).

The chain couples TRBV9 to TRBJ1-4, with 8 bases identical to TRBD1. The CDR3 covers 15 residues. V lost 3 bases, J lost 6 bases, and 7 bases stayed unmatched. Germline V CDR1 and CDR2: SGDLS, YYNGEE. CDR3 nucleotides: TGTGCCAGCAGCGGGACAGGGATGCGGGATGAAAAACTGTTTTTT. It translates to CASSGTGMRDEKLFF.